This T cell receptor beta chain was sequenced for a study of blood T cell repertoires in COVID-19. Study overall: The analysed material was cDNA or gDNA that came from T cells, B-cell-depleted T cells, or PBMCs.

Authors' analysis steps: Reference gene primer amplification gave nucleated cell count estimates. Profiled with immunoSEQ multiplex PCR; TCRdb holds only in-frame clones, not every one. D and trimming were read from the DNA, whereas the V and J calls and clone size are those reported in that table. The sample shows around 120,000 clones, around 86% of them seen only once. The CDR3 contains 13 residues. Trimming removed 6 bases at V and 4 bases at J, with 12 bases between. The germline gives CDR1 MNHEY, CDR2 SMNVEV (reference sequence). Sequenced: peripheral blood. This clonotype was obtained from a woman aged 65 to 85 with acute or convalescent COVID-19. The chain joins TRBV27 to TRBJ1-2, with a tentative D call TRBD1 (5 bases). The CDR3 protein is CASRPTAIYGYTF. The CDR3 DNA sequence: TGTGCCAGCAGACCGACAGCTATCTATGGCTACACCTTC.